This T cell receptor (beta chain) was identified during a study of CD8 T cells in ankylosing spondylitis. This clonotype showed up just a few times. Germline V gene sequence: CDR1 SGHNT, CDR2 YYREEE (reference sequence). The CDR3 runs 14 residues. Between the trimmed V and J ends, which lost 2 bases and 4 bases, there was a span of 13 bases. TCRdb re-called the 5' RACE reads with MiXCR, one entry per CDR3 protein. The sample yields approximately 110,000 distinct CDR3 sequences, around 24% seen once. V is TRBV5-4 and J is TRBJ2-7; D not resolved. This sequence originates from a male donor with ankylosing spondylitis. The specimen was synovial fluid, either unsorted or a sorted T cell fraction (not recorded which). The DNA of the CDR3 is TGTGCCAGCAGCTTAAGAGGAAATGTATACGAGCAGTACGTC. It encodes CASSLRGNVYEQYV.